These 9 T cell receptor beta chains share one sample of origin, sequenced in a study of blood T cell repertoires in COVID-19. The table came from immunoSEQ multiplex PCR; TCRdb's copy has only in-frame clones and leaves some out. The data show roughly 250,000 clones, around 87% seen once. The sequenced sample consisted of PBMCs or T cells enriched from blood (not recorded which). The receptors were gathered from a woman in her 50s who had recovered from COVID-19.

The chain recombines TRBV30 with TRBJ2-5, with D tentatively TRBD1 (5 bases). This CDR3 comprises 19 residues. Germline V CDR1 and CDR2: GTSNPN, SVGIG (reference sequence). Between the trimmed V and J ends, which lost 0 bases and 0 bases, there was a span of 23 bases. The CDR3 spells CAWSVGRTFGMPHQETQYF. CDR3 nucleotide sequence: TGTGCCTGGAGTGTGGGTAGGACATTTGGTATGCCCCACCAAGAGACCCAGTACTTC.

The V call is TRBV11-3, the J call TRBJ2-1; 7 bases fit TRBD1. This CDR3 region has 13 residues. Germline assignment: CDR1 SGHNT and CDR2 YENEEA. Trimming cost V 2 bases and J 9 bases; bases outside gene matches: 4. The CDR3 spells CASSLTQGTEQFF. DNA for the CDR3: TGTGCCAGCAGCTTAACACAGGGGACTGAGCAGTTCTTC. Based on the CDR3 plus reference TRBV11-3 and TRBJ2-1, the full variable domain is EAGVVQSPRYKIIEKKQPVAFWCNPISGHNTLYWYLQNLGQGPELLIRYENEEAVDDSQLPKDRFSAERLKGVDSTLKIQPAELGDSAVYLCASSLTQGTEQFFGPGTRLTVL.

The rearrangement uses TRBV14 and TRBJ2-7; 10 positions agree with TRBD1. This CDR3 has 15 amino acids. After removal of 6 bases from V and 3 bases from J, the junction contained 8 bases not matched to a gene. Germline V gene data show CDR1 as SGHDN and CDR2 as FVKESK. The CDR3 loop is CASSPARTGGYEQYF. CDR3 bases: TGTGCCAGCAGTCCGGCGCGGACAGGGGGCTACGAGCAGTACTTC.

The CDR3 sequence: CASSPGTKGNQPQHF. The DNA of the CDR3 is TGTGCCAGCAGCCCAGGGACAAAGGGGAATCAGCCCCAGCATTTT. The genes are TRBV11-2 and TRBJ1-5; TRBD1 might be the D (6 bases). This CDR3 is built from 15 residues. CDR1 SGHAT and CDR2 FQNNGV come from the germline V gene. Trimming shortened V by 5 bases and J by 4 bases, and 15 bases separated the two germline ends.

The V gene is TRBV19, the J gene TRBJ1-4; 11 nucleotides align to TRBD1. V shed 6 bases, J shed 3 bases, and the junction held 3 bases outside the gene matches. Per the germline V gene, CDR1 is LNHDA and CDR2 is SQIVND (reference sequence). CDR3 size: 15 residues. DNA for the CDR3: TGTGCCAGTAGGGGGACAGGGGGACCTAATGAAAAACTGTTTTTT. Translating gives CASRGTGGPNEKLFF.

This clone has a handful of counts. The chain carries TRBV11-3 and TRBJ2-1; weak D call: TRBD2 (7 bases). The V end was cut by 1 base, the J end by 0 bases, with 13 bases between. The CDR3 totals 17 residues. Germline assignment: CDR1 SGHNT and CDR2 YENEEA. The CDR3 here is CASSLGTRGSSYNEQFF. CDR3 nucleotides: TGTGCCAGCAGCTTAGGGACTAGGGGGAGCTCCTACAATGAGCAGTTCTTC. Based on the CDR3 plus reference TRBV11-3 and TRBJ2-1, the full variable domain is EAGVVQSPRYKIIEKKQPVAFWCNPISGHNTLYWYLQNLGQGPELLIRYENEEAVDDSQLPKDRFSAERLKGVDSTLKIQPAELGDSAVYLCASSLGTRGSSYNEQFFGPGTRLTVL.

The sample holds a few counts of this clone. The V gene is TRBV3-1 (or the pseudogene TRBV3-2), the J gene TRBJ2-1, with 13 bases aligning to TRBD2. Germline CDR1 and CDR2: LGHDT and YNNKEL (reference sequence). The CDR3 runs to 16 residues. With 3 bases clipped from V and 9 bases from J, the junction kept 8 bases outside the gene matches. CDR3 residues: CASSHHTSGRAGEQFF. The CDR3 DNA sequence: TGTGCCAGCAGCCATCATACTAGCGGGAGGGCGGGTGAGCAGTTCTTC.

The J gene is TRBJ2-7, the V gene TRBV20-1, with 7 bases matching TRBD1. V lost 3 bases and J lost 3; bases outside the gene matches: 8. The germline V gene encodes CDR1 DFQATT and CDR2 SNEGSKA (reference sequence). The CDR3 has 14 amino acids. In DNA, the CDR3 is TGCAGTGCTAGTTTAGCTCCAGGGGGCTACGAGCAGTACTTC. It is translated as CSASLAPGGYEQYF.

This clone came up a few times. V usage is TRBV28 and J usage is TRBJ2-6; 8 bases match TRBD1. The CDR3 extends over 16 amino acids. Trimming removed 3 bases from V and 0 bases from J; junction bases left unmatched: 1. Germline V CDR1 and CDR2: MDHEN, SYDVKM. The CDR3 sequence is CASSLGQVSGANVLTF. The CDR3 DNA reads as TGTGCCAGCAGTTTGGGACAGGTCTCTGGGGCCAACGTCCTGACTTTC. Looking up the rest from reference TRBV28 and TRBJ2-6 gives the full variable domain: DVKVTQSSRYLVKRTGEKVFLECVQDMDHENMFWYRQDPGLGLRLIYFSYDVKMKEKGDIPEGYSVSREKKERFSLILESASTNQTSMYLCASSLGQVSGANVLTFGAGSRLTVL.